The 19 T cell receptor beta chains given below trace back to one sample, sequenced in a study of T cells after yellow fever vaccination. TCRdb redid the calling of the 5' RACE reads with MiXCR, one entry per CDR3 protein. This sample has about 360,000 distinct CDR3 sequences, with 6% to 8% found just once. This material consisted of PBMCs, taken 5 days after the yellow fever booster vaccination. Receptors originate from a man younger than 40 who received the YFV17D yellow fever vaccine.

The CDR3 is CSTMSGVAAYEQYF. CDR3 DNA: TGCAGTACCATGTCCGGGGTGGCCGCCTACGAGCAGTACTTC. The chain is built from TRBV20-1 and TRBJ2-7, with D possibly matching TRBD2 (5 bases). The germline V and J ends were trimmed by 8 bases and 2 bases, with 19 bases remaining between them. CDR3 size: 14 residues. Germline V gene sequence: CDR1 DFQATT, CDR2 SNEGSKA (reference sequence).

J is TRBJ1-2 and V is TRBV6-1; D is possibly TRBD1 (5 bases). Germline CDR1 MNHNS, CDR2 SASEGT. This CDR3 has 13 amino acids. Trimming stripped 2 bases from V and 8 bases from J, with 12 bases between. The CDR3 protein is CASSESRVGGYTF. CDR3 sequence (DNA): TGTGCCAGCAGTGAATCCAGGGTTGGAGGCTACACCTTC.

The genes are TRBV7-9 and TRBJ2-1, with no clear D. The CDR3 length is 14 residues. Trimming removed 5 bases from V and 6 bases from J, with 14 bases in between. Germline V gene sequence: CDR1 SEHNR, CDR2 FQNEAQ (reference sequence). The CDR3 sequence is CASSPKAVTNEQFF. Written as DNA, the CDR3 is TGTGCCAGCAGCCCCAAGGCGGTTACCAATGAGCAGTTCTTC.

The gene calls are TRBV5-1 and TRBJ2-1; weak D call: TRBD2 (6 bases). Germline CDR1 SGHRS, CDR2 YFSETQ. The V gene lost 0 bases and the J gene lost 5 bases, with 15 bases spanning the gap. This CDR3 has 16 amino acids. As DNA, the CDR3 is TGCGCCAGCAGCTTGGCCCGGGAGCGGGCAGACAATGAGCAGTTCTTC. Its translation is CASSLARERADNEQFF.

With regard to this clonotype: A clone one base away is much larger, so this may be a read error. The rearrangement uses TRBV5-6 and TRBJ2-7, with TRBD2 as a possible D gene (6 bases). The CDR3 is 15 amino acids. The germline V gene encodes CDR1 SGHDT and CDR2 YYEEEE. The CDR3 protein is CASSFSAGTAYELYF. CDR3 DNA sequence: TGTGCCAGCAGCTTCTCCGCGGGGACGGCCTACGAGCTGTACTTC.

This clonotype has a count of ten or more. The chain uses TRBV7-3 and TRBJ2-7; 7 positions agree with TRBD2. The CDR3 length is 13 residues. The V gene's germline CDR1 is SGHTA and CDR2 FQGTGA. Germline trimming cut 6 bases from V and 0 bases from J; bases unmatched to any gene: 2. CDR3: CASSRGDSYEQYF. CDR3 nucleotide sequence: TGTGCCAGCAGTCGGGGGGACTCCTACGAGCAGTACTTC. Using reference TRBV7-3 and TRBJ2-7 for the parts outside the CDR3, the full variable domain is GAGVSQTPSNKVTEKGKYVELRCDPISGHTALYWYRQSLGQGPEFLIYFQGTGAADDSGLPNDRFFAVRPEGSVSTLKIQRTERGDSAVYLCASSRGDSYEQYFGPGTRLTVT.

CDR3 amino acids: CASSLWASGNNEQFF. In DNA form, the CDR3 reads TGTGCCAGCAGTTTATGGGCTAGCGGGAACAATGAGCAGTTCTTC. The chain is built from TRBV28 and TRBJ2-1; 9 bases match TRBD2. V was clipped by 0 bases and J by 5 bases; unmatched bases: 2. Germline V gives CDR1 MDHEN, CDR2 SYDVKM. The CDR3 extends over 15 amino acids.

This clonotype has a handful of counts. This sequence joins TRBV19 and TRBJ2-7; D may be TRBD1 or TRBD2 (5 bases each). There are 15 residues in the CDR3. V gave up 6 bases and J gave up 1 base, with 16 bases separating them. Germline loops: CDR1 LNHDA, CDR2 SQIVND (reference sequence). The CDR3 loop reads CASRVRDLLSYEQYF. CDR3 nucleotide sequence: TGTGCCAGTAGAGTTAGGGACCTCCTATCCTACGAGCAGTACTTC.

This clonotype was observed at least ten times. The V call is TRBV12-3 or TRBV12-4, the J call TRBJ2-7, with D possibly being TRBD2 (5 bases). CDR3 length: 14 residues. V lost 10 bases, J lost 3 bases, and 19 bases lay in between. Here the CDR3 DNA reads TGTGCCACCCTACATGGATCGGGAAGCTACGAGCAGTACTTC. Translation: CATLHGSGSYEQYF.

This clonotype has only a few counts. The V and J genes are TRBV12-5 and TRBJ2-5; no clear D gene. Germline assignment: CDR1 LGHNT and CDR2 FRNRAP. The CDR3 is 16 residues long. V lost 5 bases and J 4 bases, leaving 20 bases between the germline ends. CDR3 residues: CASGALGRSLSETQYF. DNA for the CDR3: TGTGCTAGTGGTGCGCTCGGAAGATCTTTGTCAGAGACCCAGTACTTC.

This clonotype has just a few counts. The genes are TRBV20-1 and TRBJ2-3, with 11 bases aligning to TRBD2. The CDR3 is 14 residues long. Germline V gene lookup returns CDR1 DFQATT and CDR2 SNEGSKA (reference sequence). The junction had 4 bases not matched to a gene; V was cut back by 5 bases and J by 3 bases. CDR3 loop: CSAPLAGVTDTQYF. The CDR3 coding sequence is TGCAGTGCTCCACTAGCGGGAGTGACAGATACGCAGTATTTT.

This clonotype has just a few counts. The genes are TRBV6-2 or TRBV6-3 and TRBJ2-1; 7 bases match TRBD2. V trimming: 2 bases; J trimming: 3 bases; junction bases outside the gene matches: 4. This CDR3 is 15 amino acids long. Germline V gene sequence: CDR1 MNHEY, CDR2 SVGEGT. The CDR3 DNA follows: TGTGCCAGCAGTTACGACGGACTAGACTACAATGAGCAGTTCTTC. Translating gives CASSYDGLDYNEQFF.

This chain links TRBV20-1 with TRBJ1-3; 9 bases match TRBD1. CDR3 length: 14 residues. Germline CDR1 DFQATT, CDR2 SNEGSKA (reference sequence). Unmatched junction bases numbered 5, after V lost 4 bases and J lost 4 bases. CDR3 loop: CSAIPGTGGNTIYF. CDR3 nucleotides: TGCAGTGCTATTCCGGGGACAGGGGGAAACACCATATATTTT.

The chain combines TRBV19 with TRBJ1-1; D uncertain. The CDR3 is 12 residues long. In germline, CDR1 is LNHDA, CDR2 SQIVND (reference sequence). V was pared by 8 bases and J by 6 bases, with 13 bases between. This CDR3 reads CASSVRGSEAFF. Here the CDR3 DNA reads TGTGCCAGTTCTGTTCGGGGATCTGAAGCTTTCTTT.

The rearrangement links TRBV29-1 to TRBJ2-5; the match to TRBD2 covers 14 bases. Trimming took 2 bases from V and 3 from J; bases not matched to a gene: 8. Germline CDR1 SQVTM, CDR2 ANQGSEA. The CDR3 spans 17 residues. CDR3 sequence (DNA): TGCAGCGTTGAAAGGGTGGGACTAGCGGGGGAAGAAGAGACCCAGTACTTC. It translates to CSVERVGLAGEEETQYF.

The chain has TRBV10-3 and TRBJ2-3, with TRBD1 matching over 8 bases. After removal of 6 bases from V and 1 base from J, the junction contained 3 bases not matched to a gene. The CDR3 consists of 14 residues. CDR1 is ENHRY, CDR2 SYGVKD, per germline. Here the CDR3 reads CAIRQGAGTDTQYF. The CDR3 DNA is TGTGCCATCAGGCAGGGGGCCGGCACAGATACGCAGTATTTT.

This chain joins TRBV4-3 and TRBJ2-1; D is possibly TRBD2 (6 bases). Germline CDR1 reads LGHNA; CDR2 reads YSLEER. This CDR3 has 13 residues. V was cut by 3 bases and J by 7 bases, with 10 bases left in between. In nucleotides, the CDR3 is TGCGCCAGCAGCCATAAGGGAGGTAATGAGCAGTTCTTC. Its translation is CASSHKGGNEQFF.

The chain employs TRBV3-1 and TRBJ2-3, with 16 positions matching TRBD2. Germline loops: CDR1 LGHDT, CDR2 YNNKEL (reference sequence). V dropped 1 base and J dropped 4; count of bases not matched to a gene: 11. The CDR3 length is 20 residues. This CDR3 is CASSQAWGTSGRADADTQYF. The CDR3 bases are TGTGCCAGCAGCCAAGCTTGGGGGACTAGCGGGAGGGCGGACGCAGATACGCAGTATTTT.

This clonotype was counted ten times or more. The chain is built from TRBV7-2 and TRBJ2-4, with 12 positions matching TRBD2. Germline-derived CDR1 and CDR2 are SGHTA and FQGNSA. V shed 2 bases and J 6 bases; nucleotides not matched to a gene: 2. This CDR3 comprises 15 residues. CDR3 amino acids: CASSLQLAGGNIQYF. In nucleotides, the CDR3 is TGTGCCAGCAGCTTACAACTAGCGGGAGGAAACATTCAGTACTTC.